These 13 T cell receptor beta chains originate from one sample sequenced in a study of CXCR3-negative and CXCR3-positive naive CD8 T cells (dated by TCRdb to between 2019 and 2020). The listed sequencing device is NextSeq 550. The Human TCR Profiling Kit (MiLaboratory) was used to prepare UMI-labeled 5' RACE TRB cDNA libraries. The reads underwent TCRdb reprocessing, giving one record for each CDR3 protein sequence and no DNA. The sample's clone listing holds fewer than 10,000 distinct CDR3 sequences. The ten largest clones capture 2% to 3% of the sample. The sample consisted of naive CXCR3- CD8+ T cells from blood. The sample's cell subset or site, from its label and the paper: CD45RO-CCR7+CD27+CD95- naive CD8+ T cells lacking CXCR3 (TNR3-). The receptor set was obtained from a human donor in good health. Some clones in this sample may be carry-over from other donors' samples.

The V call is TRBV7-6, the J call TRBJ2-7; TCRdb's D gene call, TRBD1, goes unchecked for lack of DNA. Germline V gene sequence: CDR1 SGHVS, CDR2 FNYEAQ. The CDR3 runs to 14 residues. CDR3 in amino acids: CASSLGLGRNEQYF.

This chain connects TRBV19 to TRBJ1-4. CDR1 is LNHDA, CDR2 SQIVND, per germline (reference sequence). The length of the CDR3 is 15 residues. The CDR3 spells CASSMMGSTLEKLFF. Together with reference TRBV19 and TRBJ1-4, the CDR3 gives the full variable domain: DGGITQSPKYLFRKEGQNVTLSCEQNLNHDAMYWYRQDPGQGLRLIYYSQIVNDFQKGDIAEGYSVSREKKESFPLTVTSAQKNPTAFYLCASSMMGSTLEKLFFGSGTQLSVL.

The chain joins TRBV29-1 to TRBJ2-4; the TCRdb call, TRBD1, lacks DNA for checking. Germline-derived CDR1 and CDR2 are SQVTM and ANQGSEA. CDR3 length: 16 amino acids. The CDR3 is CSVEAWQGQAKNIQYF.

The genes are TRBV5-1 and TRBJ2-2. Germline CDR1 and CDR2: SGHRS and YFSETQ. CDR3 length: 12 amino acids. The CDR3 reads CASSLYPGELFF.

This clonotype is classed as medium-sized by frequency. This sequence joins TRBV11-2 and TRBJ1-1. CDR3 length equals 18 residues. The germline V gene has CDR1 SGHAT and CDR2 FQNNGV. The CDR3 sequence is CASSLLKLFGLENTEAFF.

The chain has TRBV4-3 and TRBJ2-1; TCRdb's assignment of TRBD1 cannot be checked, as there is no DNA. CDR1 is LGHNA, CDR2 YSLEER, per germline. CDR3 size: 16 residues. The CDR3 loop reads CASSQVFGGLQAEQFF.

Its frequency marks this clonotype as medium-sized. The rearrangement joins TRBV2 to TRBJ2-3; TCRdb designates TRBD1, a call that cannot be tested without DNA. Germline loops: CDR1 SNHLY, CDR2 FYNNEI. The CDR3 has 14 amino acids. The CDR3 reads CASWTGGMSDTQYF.

V is TRBV12-3 or TRBV12-4 and J is TRBJ2-1; TCRdb's D gene call, TRBD2, goes unchecked for lack of DNA. This CDR3 is 15 amino acids long. The CDR3 protein is CASRGPRDSYNEQFF.

This clonotype shows up as medium-sized (0.01 to 0.1%) by frequency. The chain recombines TRBV7-9 with TRBJ1-5. The CDR3 has 14 residues. The V gene's germline CDR1 is SEHNR and CDR2 FQNEAQ (reference sequence). The CDR3 reads CASSLTTSNQPQHF.

This chain joins TRBV6-5 and TRBJ2-2; the D gene TCRdb calls, TRBD1, cannot be checked with no DNA. This CDR3 has 11 residues. The germline V gene has CDR1 MNHEY and CDR2 SVGAGI. The CDR3 reads CATGGSGELFF.

The chain combines TRBV11-3 with TRBJ2-2; TCRdb designates TRBD2, a call that cannot be tested without DNA. CDR1 and CDR2 from the germline V gene are SGHNT and YENEEA. This CDR3 comprises 14 residues. CDR3 sequence reads: CASSARTRTGELFF. The full variable domain, its missing parts supplied by reference TRBV11-3 and TRBJ2-2, is EAGVVQSPRYKIIEKKQPVAFWCNPISGHNTLYWYLQNLGQGPELLIRYENEEAVDDSQLPKDRFSAERLKGVDSTLKIQPAELGDSAVYLCASSARTRTGELFFGEGSRLTVL.

The chain joins TRBV12-3 or TRBV12-4 to TRBJ2-5; TCRdb's assignment of TRBD1 cannot be checked, as there is no DNA. The CDR3 covers 13 residues. Here the CDR3 reads CASSLSGSETQYF.

This sequence joins TRBV3-1 and TRBJ2-7; the TCRdb D gene call, TRBD1, has no DNA to confirm it. This CDR3 has 14 residues. Germline V gives CDR1 LGHDT, CDR2 YNNKEL (reference sequence). CDR3 sequence reads: CASSHLGAGDEQYF.